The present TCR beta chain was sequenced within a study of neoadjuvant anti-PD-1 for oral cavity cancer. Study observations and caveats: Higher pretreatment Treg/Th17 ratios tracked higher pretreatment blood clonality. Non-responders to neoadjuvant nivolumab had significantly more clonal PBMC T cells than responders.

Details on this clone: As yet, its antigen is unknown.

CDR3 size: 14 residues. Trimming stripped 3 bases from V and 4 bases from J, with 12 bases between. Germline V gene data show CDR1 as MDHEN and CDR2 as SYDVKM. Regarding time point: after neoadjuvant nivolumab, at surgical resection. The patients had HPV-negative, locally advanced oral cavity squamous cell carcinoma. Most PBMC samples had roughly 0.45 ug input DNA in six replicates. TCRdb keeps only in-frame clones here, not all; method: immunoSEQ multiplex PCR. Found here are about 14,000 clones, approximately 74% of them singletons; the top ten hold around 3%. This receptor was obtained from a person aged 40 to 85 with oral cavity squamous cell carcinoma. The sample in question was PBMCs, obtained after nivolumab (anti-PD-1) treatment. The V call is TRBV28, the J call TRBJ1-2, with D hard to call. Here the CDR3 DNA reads TGTGCCAGCAGTTTTAGCCGACACTTCTATGGCTACACCTTC. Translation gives CASSFSRHFYGYTF.